This paragraph covers one T cell receptor (beta chain) sequence. This entry belongs to a study of blood T cell repertoires in COVID-19. Whole-study context: The study drew acute and convalescent COVID-19 samples from the United States, Italy and Spain. In each case, the material was cDNA or gDNA derived from T cells, B-cell-depleted T cells, or PBMCs.

Authors' data handling: Nucleated cell number was recorded as an estimate derived from reference gene primer amplification. TCRdb's copy holds only in-frame clones and misses some; the assay was immunoSEQ multiplex PCR. D and trimming were read from the DNA, whereas the V and J calls and clone size are those reported in that table. This table holds approximately 290,000 clones, approximately 85% found once. In Seattle, patients joined the study during active infection and were tracked longitudinally. The source material was peripheral blood. The clonotype comes from a human donor with COVID-19, enrolled during active disease. The donor label of this sample is uncertain.

The CDR3 is CASIQGTGNEKLFF. The CDR3 DNA reads as TGTGCCAGCATTCAGGGGACGGGGAATGAAAAACTGTTTTTT. The chain carries TRBV6-6 and TRBJ1-4; the D gene is possibly TRBD1 (6 bases). Trimming took 7 bases from V and 5 from J, leaving 14 bases between them. This CDR3 is built from 14 residues. Germline V gene lookup returns CDR1 MNHNY and CDR2 SVGAGI (reference sequence).